What follows describes a single T cell receptor (beta chain). This record belongs to a study of CD4+ T cells in melanoma. Profiled with immunoSEQ multiplex PCR; TCRdb holds only in-frame clones, not every one. The sample has over 130,000 clones; roughly 91% are singletons. The receptor was derived from a human donor with melanoma.

The CDR3 sequence is CASSYQGTSWDYEQYF. The CDR3 DNA reads TGTGCCAGCAGTTACCAGGGGACCTCGTGGGATTACGAGCAGTACTTC. This chain joins TRBV6-5 and TRBJ2-7; the D gene is possibly TRBD1 (6 bases). Per the germline V gene, CDR1 is MNHEY and CDR2 is SVGAGI. V shed 2 bases and J shed 4 bases, with 18 bases lying between them. The CDR3 length is 16 residues.